Listed below are T cell receptor beta chains from one sample, sequenced in a study of T cells expressing NK-cell markers. TCRdb reprocessed the 5' RACE reads and stores each CDR3 protein as one record, lacking DNA. Here the sample table reports around 550,000 distinct CDR3 sequences. Source material: blood T cells: a sorted CD56 or NKG2C T cell subset, CD4+ or CD8+ T cells, or bulk PBMC T cells (not recorded which). These receptors all come from a man aged 18-30 years in good health. CDR3s include the opening cysteine and the closing phenylalanine or tryptophan.

J gene: TRBJ2-3
V gene: TRBV5-1
CDR3 length: 16
CDR3 protein: CASSYASSGGPDTQYF

J gene: TRBJ1-1
V gene: TRBV7-8
CDR3 length: 16
CDR3 protein: CASSSQTGTENTEAFF

J gene: TRBJ1-5
V gene: TRBV29-1
CDR3 length: 20
CDR3 protein: CSVEDNPYDRVKRSNQPQHF

J gene: TRBJ2-5
V gene: TRBV7-7
CDR3 length: 16
CDR3 protein: CASSLGDGRAKETQYF

J gene: TRBJ2-1
V gene: TRBV6-2/TRBV6-3
CDR3 length: 14
CDR3 protein: CASSPRALGDEQFF

J gene: TRBJ2-5
V gene: TRBV7-2
CDR3 length: 17
CDR3 protein: CASSLASTTPEAKTQYF

J gene: TRBJ1-6
V gene: TRBV7-9
CDR3 length: 12
CDR3 protein: CASSSAGAPLHF

J gene: TRBJ2-1
V gene: TRBV14
CDR3 length: 13
CDR3 protein: CASSQVGRPEQFF

J gene: TRBJ2-7
V gene: TRBV12-3/TRBV12-4
CDR3 length: 11
CDR3 protein: CASRGSNEQYF

J gene: TRBJ2-1
V gene: TRBV20-1
CDR3 length: 14
CDR3 protein: CSASPRGGYNEQFF

J gene: TRBJ1-1
V gene: TRBV5-1
CDR3 length: 15
CDR3 protein: CASSLVSEAGTEAFF

J gene: TRBJ2-1
V gene: TRBV12-3/TRBV12-4
CDR3 length: 11
CDR3 protein: CASSFGGEQFF

J gene: TRBJ2-7
V gene: TRBV29-1
CDR3 length: 12
CDR3 protein: CSAGTGGERQYF